Included here is one TCR beta chain sequence, with context. Per the authors' pipeline: The assay estimated nucleated cells by amplifying reference gene primers. Profiling relied on immunoSEQ multiplex PCR, and the TCRdb table lists in-frame clones only, not all of them. V and J calls and clone size are as listed in that table; D and trimming were resolved from the DNA. The sample yields around 250,000 clones, around 82% seen once. The sample comes from a study of blood T cell repertoires in COVID-19. As for the study in general: The origin of the acute and convalescent COVID-19 samples was the United States, Italy and Spain. PBMCs, B-cell-depleted T cells, or T cells provided the cDNA or gDNA that made up the material.

Germline V gives CDR1 SGHNT, CDR2 YYREEE (reference sequence). The J segment lost 6 bases and the V segment lost 4 bases, leaving 6 bases of the junction unmatched. This CDR3 has 15 residues. Sequencing input: peripheral blood. This rearrangement joins TRBV5-4 to TRBJ2-2, with 10 bases matching TRBD1. The receptor was isolated from an older man with acute or convalescent COVID-19. DNA of the CDR3: TGTGCCAGCAGCCCCGGGACAGGGGCGGCCGGGGAGCTGTTTTTT. This gives the protein CASSPGTGAAGELFF.